Shown below are 25 T cell receptor beta chains from a single sample sequenced in a study of shared clonotypes between healthy human individuals. Sequencing used immunoSEQ multiplex PCR; TCRdb keeps in-frame clones, though not all of them. Of about 1.5 million clones detected, roughly 97% appear once; the ten largest clones hold 1% to 1.5%. Sequencing was performed on naive CD4+ T cells sorted from blood. Subset indicated: CD45RA+ positively selected. Source of these receptors: a young man in good health.

The J gene is TRBJ1-5, the V gene TRBV7-8, with TRBD1 as a possible D gene (5 bases). Trimming shortened V by 5 bases and J by 6 bases, and 17 bases separated the two germline ends. Looked up from germline, CDR1 is SGHVS and CDR2 is FQNEAQ. The CDR3 runs to 15 residues. CDR3 in DNA: TGTGCCAGCAGCCCGGGAAGGGGCGCCGGTCAGCCCCAGCATTTT. Protein sequence: CASSPGRGAGQPQHF.

The chain links TRBV5-1 to TRBJ2-5; the match to TRBD2 covers 9 bases. The ends lost 1 base at V and 0 bases at J; junction bases unmatched: 13. Per germline, CDR1 SGHRS and CDR2 YFSETQ. This CDR3 region has 19 residues. CDR3 loop: CASSLNWREGRFDQETQYF. The CDR3, as DNA: TGCGCCAGCAGCTTGAATTGGCGGGAGGGCCGATTCGACCAAGAGACCCAGTACTTC.

The rearrangement uses TRBV11-2 and TRBJ2-1; D is ambiguous. The CDR3 covers 11 residues. V was shortened by 5 bases and J by 7 bases, with 6 bases between the two germline ends. CDR1 is SGHAT and CDR2 is FQNNGV in the germline V gene. CDR3 loop: CASSVANEQFF. CDR3 nucleotides: TGTGCCAGCAGCGTGGCGAATGAGCAGTTCTTC.

This chain uses TRBV18 with TRBJ1-5; a possible D gene is TRBD1 (5 bases). The V gene's germline CDR1 is KGHSH and CDR2 LQKENI. The CDR3 totals 15 residues. Trimming took off 3 bases at V and 2 bases at J, with 11 bases between the two ends. The CDR3 reads CASSPGGVGNQPQHF. The CDR3 nucleotides are TGTGCCAGCTCACCGGGGGGGGTTGGCAATCAGCCCCAGCATTTT.

The V gene is TRBV4-3, the J gene TRBJ2-7; D ambiguous. Germline loops: CDR1 LGHNA, CDR2 YSLEER. Trimming took 2 bases from V and 2 from J, leaving 13 bases between them. CDR3 length equals 15 residues. CDR3 sequence reads: CASSQYHPGAYEQYF. DNA of the CDR3: TGCGCCAGCAGCCAATACCATCCAGGCGCCTACGAGCAGTACTTC.

Only one count was recorded for this clone. The genes are TRBV2 and TRBJ2-5; tentatively, D is TRBD1 or TRBD2 (5 bases each). The CDR3 runs 14 residues. The V gene's germline CDR1 is SNHLY and CDR2 FYNNEI. Trimming removed 2 bases from V and 4 bases from J, with 11 bases in between. The CDR3 region is CASSESRGVETQYF. Here the CDR3 DNA reads TGTGCCAGCAGTGAATCACGAGGGGTAGAGACCCAGTACTTC. The variable domain in full, with the rest retrieved from reference TRBV2 and TRBJ2-5, is EPEVTQTPSHQVTQMGQEVILRCVPISNHLYFYWYRQILGQKVEFLVSFYNNEISEKSEIFDDQFSVERPDGSNFTLKIRSTKLEDSAMYFCASSESRGVETQYFGPGTRLLVL.

This rearrangement joins TRBV9 to TRBJ2-7; 8 nucleotides align to TRBD1. Germline CDR1 SGDLS, CDR2 YYNGEE. J was trimmed by 6 bases and V by 0 bases; bases with no gene match: 8. The CDR3 consists of 15 residues. In nucleotides, the CDR3 is TGTGCCAGCAGCGTAGTTGTGTACAGGGGGTCCGAGCAGTACTTC. It specifies CASSVVVYRGSEQYF. Drawing the rest from reference TRBV9 and TRBJ2-7, the complete variable domain is DSGVTQTPKHLITATGQRVTLRCSPRSGDLSVYWYQQSLDQGLQFLIQYYNGEERAKGNILERFSAQQFPDLHSELNLSSLELGDSALYFCASSVVVYRGSEQYFGPGTRLTVT.

The chain carries TRBV27 and TRBJ2-3, with D possibly being TRBD1 or TRBD2 (5 bases each). V lost 5 bases and J 2 bases, leaving 14 bases between the germline ends. The CDR3 is made up of 15 amino acids. The germline CDR1 and CDR2 sequences are MNHEY and SMNVEV (reference sequence). CDR3 sequence (DNA): TGTGCCAGCAGTCCCCGGGACGGGACCACAGATACGCAGTATTTT. This encodes CASSPRDGTTDTQYF.

The V gene is TRBV7-9, the J gene TRBJ1-1; maybe TRBD1 (6 bases). Per the germline V gene, CDR1 is SEHNR and CDR2 is FQNEAQ (reference sequence). The germline V and J ends were trimmed by 7 bases and 8 bases, with 23 bases remaining between them. The CDR3 contains 15 residues. Here the CDR3 reads CASNQGQGLRPEAFF. Here the CDR3 DNA reads TGTGCCAGCAACCAGGGGCAGGGTCTCCGACCCGAAGCTTTCTTT.

The chain combines TRBV6-5 with TRBJ2-7; weak D call: TRBD1 (6 bases). CDR3 length: 14 residues. Germline V CDR1 and CDR2: MNHEY, SVGAGI. With 5 bases removed from V and 0 bases from J, the gap between germline ends came to 11 bases. The CDR3 DNA sequence: TGTGCCAGCAGTCAAGACAGGCTCTCCTACGAGCAGTACTTC. It specifies CASSQDRLSYEQYF.

This clone was picked up one time. The gene calls are TRBV21-1 and TRBJ1-2; the D call in the table, TRBD1, was not verified against the DNA. TRBV21-1 is tagged as a pseudogene. The CDR3 spans 17 residues. The chain's CDR3 is CASSKSSGGFSNYGYTF. The CDR3 DNA sequence: TGTGCCAGCAGCAAATCGTCAGGGGGGTTTAGCAACTATGGCTACACCTTC.

There are a few counts of this clone. The chain couples TRBV14 to TRBJ2-2; 8 positions agree with TRBD1. J lost 7 bases, V lost 6 bases, and 4 bases had no gene match. The CDR3 loop spans 13 amino acids. Germline V gene sequence: CDR1 SGHDN, CDR2 FVKESK. This CDR3 is CASRTGAIGELFF. As DNA, the CDR3 is TGTGCCAGCAGGACAGGGGCGATCGGGGAGCTGTTTTTT.

The chain has TRBV30 and TRBJ1-1, with D uncertain. V was pared by 5 bases and J by 6 bases, with 10 bases between. The germline CDR1 and CDR2 sequences are GTSNPN and SVGIG (reference sequence). This CDR3 has 11 amino acids. Written as DNA, the CDR3 is TGTGCCTGGGCCCGGACGGCTGAAGCTTTCTTT. Protein sequence: CAWARTAEAFF.

For this clone: This same CDR3 is encoded by further DNA sequences in the sample. CDR3: CASSVEVANTGELFF. For the CDR3, the DNA is TGTGCCAGCAGCGTAGAGGTAGCGAACACCGGGGAGCTGTTTTTT. This chain uses TRBV9 with TRBJ2-2; D is undetermined. This CDR3 has 15 amino acids. With 0 bases removed from V and 0 bases from J, the gap between germline ends came to 6 bases. Germline V gene data show CDR1 as SGDLS and CDR2 as YYNGEE. Based on the CDR3 plus reference TRBV9 and TRBJ2-2, the full variable domain is DSGVTQTPKHLITATGQRVTLRCSPRSGDLSVYWYQQSLDQGLQFLIQYYNGEERAKGNILERFSAQQFPDLHSELNLSSLELGDSALYFCASSVEVANTGELFFGEGSRLTVL.

This sequence joins TRBV29-1 and TRBJ2-3, with no clear D. The CDR3 spans 13 residues. Germline V lookup: CDR1 SQVTM, CDR2 ANQGSEA. Trimming took 6 bases from V and 0 from J, leaving 10 bases between them. The CDR3 loop reads CSVLISSTDTQYF. The CDR3 DNA reads TGCAGCGTGCTGATATCTAGCACAGATACGCAGTATTTT.

The chain is built from TRBV10-3 and TRBJ1-2, with D unresolved. The germline V gene encodes CDR1 ENHRY and CDR2 SYGVKD. V was pared by 3 bases and J by 3 bases, with 20 bases between. This CDR3 is built from 17 residues. CDR3 nucleotides: TGTGCCATCAGTGATTGGTCGGTGGGAGGATCTCACTATGGCTACACCTTC. Translating gives CAISDWSVGGSHYGYTF.

The chain is built from TRBV28 and TRBJ2-7; D not certain. V dropped 0 bases and J dropped 0 bases, with 9 bases sitting between them. Germline V gene data show CDR1 as MDHEN and CDR2 as SYDVKM. The CDR3 loop spans 15 amino acids. The CDR3 DNA reads TGTGCCAGCAGTTTATGGGCCACGAGCTCCTACGAGCAGTACTTC. This codes for CASSLWATSSYEQYF.

The CDR3 coding sequence is TGTGCCAGCTCACCACAAGTAAGCACAGATACGCAGTATTTT. Protein: CASSPQVSTDTQYF. The genes are TRBV18 and TRBJ2-3; no reliable D call. Trimming removed 1 base at V and 0 bases at J, with 5 bases between. Looked up from germline, CDR1 is KGHSH and CDR2 is LQKENI. The CDR3 loop spans 14 amino acids. The whole variable domain, remainder taken from reference TRBV18 and TRBJ2-3, is NAGVMQNPRHLVRRRGQEARLRCSPMKGHSHVYWYRQLPEEGLKFMVYLQKENIIDESGMPKERFSAEFPKEGPSILRIQQVVRGDSAAYFCASSPQVSTDTQYFGPGTRLTVL.

The rearrangement joins TRBV19 to TRBJ2-3; either TRBD1 or TRBD2 may fit D (5 bases each). Germline-derived CDR1 and CDR2 are LNHDA and SQIVND (reference sequence). The CDR3 extends over 14 amino acids. Trimming pared 7 bases from V and 3 bases from J, leaving 14 bases between. The CDR3 DNA reads TGTGCCAGTACCCCGGGGCCGGGAACAGATACGCAGTATTTT. It codes for CASTPGPGTDTQYF.

The rearrangement uses TRBV5-1 and TRBJ2-5; possibly TRBD2 for D (6 bases). The CDR3 has 15 residues. The V gene's germline CDR1 is SGHRS and CDR2 YFSETQ. The V end lost 0 bases, the J end lost 5 bases, and 14 bases lay between the germline ends. CDR3 sequence: CASSLGVVAGETQYF. CDR3 DNA: TGCGCCAGCAGCTTGGGGGTAGTTGCGGGGGAGACCCAGTACTTC. Variable domain in full (rest from reference TRBV5-1 and TRBJ2-5): KAGVTQTPRYLIKTRGQQVTLSCSPISGHRSVSWYQQTPGQGLQFLFEYFSETQRNKGNFPGRFSGRQFSNSRSEMNVSTLELGDSALYLCASSLGVVAGETQYFGPGTRLLVL.

This clone has just a few counts. This rearrangement joins TRBV20-1 to TRBJ2-7; D is ambiguous. The V and J ends lost 5 bases and 2 bases respectively, with 7 bases between them. Germline loops: CDR1 DFQATT, CDR2 SNEGSKA (reference sequence). The length of the CDR3 is 11 residues. The CDR3 DNA reads as TGCAGTGCTCCCTATACCTACGAGCAGTACTTC. It encodes CSAPYTYEQYF.

This chain connects TRBV4-3 to TRBJ2-7; the D gene could be TRBD1 or TRBD2 (5 bases each). The V and J ends lost 0 bases and 3 bases respectively, with 9 bases between them. The CDR3 covers 14 residues. Germline CDR1 reads LGHNA; CDR2 reads YSLEER. The CDR3 sequence is CASSQEWGRYEQYF. The CDR3 DNA reads as TGCGCCAGCAGCCAAGAATGGGGACGCTACGAGCAGTACTTC.

This sequence joins TRBV7-6 and TRBJ2-7, with D possibly TRBD2 on 5 matching bases. Per the germline V gene, CDR1 is SGHVS and CDR2 is FNYEAQ. The ends were cut back, 1 base at V and 5 bases at J, with 15 bases in the middle. The CDR3 sequence is 15 residues long. Here the CDR3 DNA reads TGTGCCAGCAGCTTAGGTGTCGGGAATCGCGACGAGCAGTACTTC. Amino acid sequence: CASSLGVGNRDEQYF.

Notes on this clone: This specimen includes other DNA sequences encoding the same CDR3. The rearrangement uses TRBV20-1 and TRBJ2-7, with a weak D call TRBD2 (5 bases). The germline V and J ends were trimmed by 3 bases and 5 bases, with 8 bases remaining between them. The CDR3 loop spans 11 amino acids. In germline, CDR1 is DFQATT, CDR2 SNEGSKA (reference sequence). The CDR3 spells CSARRTDEQYF. CDR3 coding DNA: TGCAGTGCTAGGAGGACTGACGAGCAGTACTTC.

The chain employs TRBV5-4 and TRBJ2-7; 8 bases map to TRBD1. Germline trimming cut 4 bases from V and 3 bases from J; bases unmatched to any gene: 15. The CDR3 runs 17 residues. The germline gives CDR1 SGHNT, CDR2 YYREEE (reference sequence). The CDR3 DNA follows: TGTGCCAGCAGCCCTATTTCCGGGACAGGAGCCCTCTACGAGCAGTACTTC. Translation: CASSPISGTGALYEQYF.